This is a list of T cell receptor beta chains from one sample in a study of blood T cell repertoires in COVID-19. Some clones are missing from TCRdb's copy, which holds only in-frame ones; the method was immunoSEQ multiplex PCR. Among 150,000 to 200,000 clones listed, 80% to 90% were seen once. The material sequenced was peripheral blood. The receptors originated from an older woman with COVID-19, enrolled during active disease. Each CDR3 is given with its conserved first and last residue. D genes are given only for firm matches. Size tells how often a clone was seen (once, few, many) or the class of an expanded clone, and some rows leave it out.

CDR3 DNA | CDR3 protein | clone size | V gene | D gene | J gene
TGTGCCTGGAGTCCGGGGGATTTCATGAACACTGAAGCTTTCTTT | CAWSPGDFMNTEAFF | NA | TRBV30 | NA | TRBJ1-1
TGTGCCAGCAGCTCGCTCCGAGTGGGCGCTGAAGCTTTCTTT | CASSSLRVGAEAFF | NA | TRBV5-6 | NA | TRBJ1-1
TGTGCCTTTTCCCATCTAGCGGGAGCGTTTGGAAATACGCAGTATTTT | CAFSHLAGAFGNTQYF | NA | TRBV30 | TRBD2 | TRBJ2-3
TGTGCCAGCTCACTTGACAGCTCTGGAAACACCATATATTTT | CASSLDSSGNTIYF | NA | TRBV18 | NA | TRBJ1-3
TGTGCCAGCAGCTGGGACAGCGGGAATGAGCAGTTCTTC | CASSWDSGNEQFF | NA | TRBV5-6 | NA | TRBJ2-1
TGTGCCAGCAGCTTAGGCGGACAGGGTGGGCTGTTTTTT | CASSLGGQGGLFF | NA | TRBV11-2 | TRBD1 | TRBJ2-2
TGTGCTAGCAGCTCTCGAACGGACACCGGGGAGCTGTTTTTT | CASSSRTDTGELFF | few | TRBV7-7 | NA | TRBJ2-2
TGTGCCAGCAGCCTAAGCTCCTATAATTCACCCCTCCACTTT | CASSLSSYNSPLHF | NA | TRBV9 | NA | TRBJ1-6
NA | CASKPFGGGSTFF | once | TRBV12-3/TRBV12-4 | NA | TRBJ2-1
TGTGCCTGGAGTGGACAGCGATACGTTAACTATGGCTACACCTTC | CAWSGQRYVNYGYTF | NA | TRBV30 | NA | TRBJ1-2
TGTGCCAGCAGCTTAGGCCGGGCGAGGGACTATGGCTACACCTTC | CASSLGRARDYGYTF | NA | TRBV7-9 | NA | TRBJ1-2
TGTGCCAGCAGGCCCGGGGTATCGGGCTATGGCTACACCTTC | CASRPGVSGYGYTF | once | TRBV28 | NA | TRBJ1-2
TGTGCCAGCATTCCCCTGACTGGCTATGGCTACACCTTC | CASIPLTGYGYTF | NA | TRBV28 | NA | TRBJ1-2
TGTGCCAGCAGTCTTCGACGCGGGAATGAGCAGTTCTTC | CASSLRRGNEQFF | NA | TRBV27 | NA | TRBJ2-1
TGTGCCAGCAGTCAACGACCGGGACAGGGGGCCGGGGGCTACACCTTC | CASSQRPGQGAGGYTF | NA | TRBV28 | TRBD1 | TRBJ1-2
TGTGCCAGCAGCGTACTCCACTCAGGGGCTGCTGGAAACACCATATATTTT | CASSVLHSGAAGNTIYF | NA | TRBV9 | NA | TRBJ1-3
TGTGCCAGCAGCATAATGAGCGGGGGGAGATACAATGAGCAGTTCTTC | CASSIMSGGRYNEQFF | few | TRBV9 | TRBD2 | TRBJ2-1
TGTGCCAGCAGTGAATCGGGGGGTTCATTCTATGGCTACACCTTC | CASSESGGSFYGYTF | NA | TRBV2 | NA | TRBJ1-2
TGTGCCAGCAGCGTAGGGCAGGGCCAGACTGAAGCTTTCTTT | CASSVGQGQTEAFF | NA | TRBV9 | NA | TRBJ1-1
TGTGCCAGCAGTCTATTAGTCTGGACAGGGGATAAGCCTCAATCTGGAAACACCATATATTTT | CASSLLVWTGDKPQSGNTIYF | NA | TRBV6-6 | TRBD1 | TRBJ1-3
TGTGCCAGTAGTTCTGGGACATCCTTATCAACAGATACGCAGTATTTT | CASSSGTSLSTDTQYF | NA | TRBV19 | NA | TRBJ2-3
TGTGCCTGGGCGACTAGCGCTGGCTACGAGCAGTACTTC | CAWATSAGYEQYF | NA | TRBV30 | TRBD2 | TRBJ2-7
TGTGCCATCGCCACAGGGAACACCGGGGAGCTGTTTTTT | CAIATGNTGELFF | NA | TRBV10-3 | NA | TRBJ2-2
TGTGCCAGCAGGTCCGTTGAAGCTTTCTTT | CASRSVEAFF | NA | TRBV2 | NA | TRBJ1-1
TGTGCCAGCAGTGAATCTTCCTACAATGAGCAGTTCTTC | CASSESSYNEQFF | NA | TRBV25-1 | NA | TRBJ2-1
TGCGCCAGCAGCCCGCGACAGGGAGAGGTCTATGGCTACACCTTC | CASSPRQGEVYGYTF | NA | TRBV4-1 | TRBD1 | TRBJ1-2